Listed below are T cell receptor beta chains from one sample, sequenced in a study of T cell repertoires in cytomegalovirus infection. Each CDR3 protein gets one entry after TCRdb re-called the reads with MiXCR. The profile shows roughly 920,000 distinct CDR3 sequences, about a third of them singletons. Which antigens these TCRs recognize remains unknown. This specimen was cultured CD8+ T cells from PBMCs, taken from culture after CMV antigen stimulation. All receptors derive from a human donor in good health (CMV status not recorded). Some clones in this sample may be carry-over from other donors' samples. Both conserved end residues are part of each CDR3. D genes are given only for firm matches. Expanded clones are given a class, and other clones once, few, many or no size at all.

TRBD2,17,TRBV2,-,TRBJ2-2,CATLGTSGGINTGELFF,TGTGCCACCCTCGGGACTAGCGGGGGAATAAACACCGGGGAGCTGTTTTTT
-,16,TRBV5-1,few,TRBJ1-6,CASSPEGVLGNSPLHF,TGCGCCAGCAGCCCCGAAGGGGTCTTGGGGAATTCACCCCTCCACTTT
-,15,TRBV12-3/TRBV12-4,-,TRBJ1-1,CASSLSRTRNTEAFF,TGTGCCAGCAGTCTTAGCCGGACACGGAACACTGAAGCTTTCTTT
TRBD1,15,TRBV19,few,TRBJ1-5,CASSTPTGEGQPQHF,TGTGCCAGTAGTACCCCGACAGGGGAGGGCCAGCCCCAGCATTTT
TRBD1,17,TRBV12-3/TRBV12-4,few,TRBJ1-1,CASTTHPGQGARAEAFF,TGTGCCAGCACCACTCATCCCGGGCAGGGGGCGAGAGCTGAAGCTTTCTTT
TRBD1,16,TRBV3-1,-,TRBJ1-1,CASSKTGGVENTEAFF,TGTGCCAGCAGCAAGACAGGGGGCGTGGAGAACACTGAAGCTTTCTTT
-,16,TRBV6-5,-,TRBJ1-4,CASTVVGPTTNEKLFF,TGTGCCAGTACTGTGGTGGGGCCGACAACTAATGAAAAACTGTTTTTT
-,13,TRBV6-2/TRBV6-3,-,TRBJ2-5,CASEETYQETQYF,TGTGCCAGCGAGGAAACCTACCAAGAGACCCAGTACTTC
-,14,TRBV11-2,-,TRBJ2-3,CASSFQGPEDTQYF,TGTGCCAGCAGCTTCCAGGGCCCCGAAGATACGCAGTATTTT
TRBD1,14,TRBV7-2,many,TRBJ2-7,CASSSPGGSYEQYF,TGTGCCAGCAGCTCACCAGGGGGCTCCTACGAGCAGTACTTC
-,14,TRBV18,-,TRBJ1-1,CASSNPGKNTEAFF,TGTGCCAGCTCAAACCCCGGGAAGAACACTGAAGCTTTCTTT
-,16,TRBV10-1,-,TRBJ1-1,CASSGPRDRTNTEAFF,TGCGCCAGCAGTGGCCCCAGGGATCGTACGAACACTGAAGCTTTCTTT
-,12,TRBV29-1,once,TRBJ2-2,CSVEGETGELFF,TGCAGCGTTGAAGGAGAGACCGGGGAGCTGTTTTTT
TRBD2,16,TRBV4-3,-,TRBJ2-1,CASSSAVAGGDNEQFF,TGCGCCAGCAGCTCGGCGGTGGCGGGGGGGGACAATGAGCAGTTCTTC
-,16,TRBV10-3,-,TRBJ1-1,CAISESRFAANTEAFF,TGTGCCATCAGTGAGTCACGATTCGCGGCGAACACTGAAGCTTTCTTT
-,17,TRBV7-8,many,TRBJ2-6,CASSLAFWVSGANVLTF,TGTGCCAGCAGCTTAGCGTTCTGGGTCTCTGGGGCCAACGTCCTGACTTTC
TRBD1,16,TRBV7-6,many,TRBJ2-2,CASSERQGPGTGELFF,TGTGCCAGCAGCGAACGACAGGGCCCGGGGACCGGGGAGCTGTTTTTT
TRBD2,17,TRBV9,-,TRBJ2-1,CASSDRYSGGRRNEQFF,TGTGCCAGCAGCGACCGCTATAGCGGGGGCCGACGTAATGAGCAGTTCTTC
-,13,TRBV6-6,-,TRBJ2-3,CASSYYFTDTQYF,TGTGCCAGCAGTTACTACTTCACAGATACGCAGTATTTT
-,15,TRBV12-3/TRBV12-4,many,TRBJ2-7,CASSAPGDSSYEQYF,TGTGCCAGCAGTGCCCCAGGGGACTCTTCCTACGAGCAGTACTTC
TRBD2,18,TRBV7-2,few,TRBJ2-1,CASSPNRASGGAINEQFF,TGTGCCAGCAGCCCAAACCGGGCTAGCGGGGGGGCGATCAATGAGCAGTTCTTC
-,12,TRBV6-1,-,TRBJ1-2,CASSGQANGYTF,TGTGCCAGCAGTGGACAGGCGAACGGCTACACCTTC
-,13,TRBV7-8,many,TRBJ2-5,CASSHRPQETQYF,TGTGCCAGCAGCCACAGGCCGCAAGAGACCCAGTACTTC
-,14,TRBV6-5,-,TRBJ2-1,CASSYEGSSDEQFF,TGTGCCAGCAGTTACGAGGGATCTTCGGATGAGCAGTTCTTC
-,12,TRBV20-1,-,TRBJ2-5,CSAIRTQETQYF,TGCAGTGCCATCCGCACCCAAGAGACCCAGTACTTC